What follows are 18 T cell receptor beta chains derived from one specimen sequenced in a study of cytomegalovirus exposure and HLA in healthy donors. The PCR contained 60 Vbeta and 13 Jbeta primers. Some clones are missing from TCRdb's copy, which holds only in-frame ones; the method was immunoSEQ multiplex PCR. The sample lists about 110,000 clones; 60% to 80% were seen once. Sample: PBMCs. These receptors all stem from a female donor in good health and CMV-seronegative.

The chain combines TRBV6-5 with TRBJ2-2, with 8 bases identical to TRBD1. Germline-derived CDR1 and CDR2 are MNHEY and SVGAGI. V lost 5 bases and J lost 1; bases outside the gene matches: 3. The CDR3 is made up of 15 amino acids. CDR3 sequence (DNA): TGTGCCAGCAGTACCGACAGGGGGAACACCGGGGAGCTGTTTTTT. Its protein product is CASSTDRGNTGELFF.

The chain uses TRBV5-4 and TRBJ2-3; D perhaps matches TRBD1 (6 bases). V was shortened by 4 bases and J by 2 bases, with 14 bases between the two germline ends. The germline CDR1 and CDR2 sequences are SGHNT and YYREEE (reference sequence). The length of the CDR3 is 15 residues. CDR3 protein: CASSPPDRYTDTQYF. The CDR3, as DNA: TGTGCCAGCAGCCCCCCCGACAGGTACACAGATACGCAGTATTTT.

This sequence joins TRBV7-9 and TRBJ1-5; no clear D. CDR3 size: 14 residues. Deletions cut 4 bases from V and 0 bases from J, with 7 bases between. Germline CDR1 SEHNR, CDR2 FQNEAQ (reference sequence). The DNA of the CDR3 is TGTGCCAGCAGCTCGAGTGCTAGCAATCAGCCCCAGCATTTT. This sequence encodes CASSSSASNQPQHF.

The V and J genes are TRBV6-5 and TRBJ2-7; weak D call: TRBD2 (6 bases). CDR1 MNHEY and CDR2 SVGAGI come from the germline V gene. The CDR3 contains 14 residues. V lost 6 bases, J lost 7 bases, and 19 bases lay in between. The CDR3 loop reads CASRIRGMGREQYF. Here the CDR3 DNA reads TGTGCCAGCAGGATCCGGGGGATGGGGCGGGAGCAGTACTTC.

The V call is TRBV29-1, the J call TRBJ2-1, with D possibly TRBD2 on 5 matching bases. The germline V and J ends were trimmed by 5 bases and 4 bases, with 15 bases remaining between them. Germline values: CDR1 SQVTM, CDR2 ANQGSEA. The CDR3 length is 14 residues. As DNA, the CDR3 is TGCAGCGTTCACCTTGAGGGCGCGTACAATGAGCAGTTCTTC. Its translation: CSVHLEGAYNEQFF.

This clone was detected only once. The CDR3 nucleotides read TGTGCCAGCATCCCAGGGGGTGTCTACACCTTC. Translating it yields CASIPGGVYTF. The chain has TRBV7-9 and TRBJ1-2, with 7 positions matching TRBD1. This CDR3 comprises 11 residues. Germline CDR1 SEHNR, CDR2 FQNEAQ (reference sequence). The J segment lost 10 bases and the V segment lost 7 bases, leaving 6 bases of the junction unmatched. Drawing the rest from reference TRBV7-9 and TRBJ1-2, the complete variable domain is DTGVSQNPRHKITKRGQNVTFRCDPISEHNRLYWYRQTLGQGPEFLTYFQNEAQLEKSRLLSDRFSAERPKGSFSTLEIQRTEQGDSAMYLCASIPGGVYTFGSGTRLTVV.

The chain employs TRBV5-1 and TRBJ1-5, with 10 nucleotides matching TRBD1. The CDR3 spans 15 residues. V lost 0 bases to trimming and J lost 4 bases; unmatched junction nucleotides: 1. Germline loops: CDR1 SGHRS, CDR2 YFSETQ. CDR3 sequence (DNA): TGCGCCAGCAGCTTGGGACAGGGGGCGAATCAGCCCCAGCATTTT. Translation gives CASSLGQGANQPQHF.

Here the CDR3 reads CASSLVQGRNQPQHF. CDR3 coding DNA: TGTGCCAGCAGCTTAGTACAGGGTCGAAATCAGCCCCAGCATTTT. The rearrangement joins TRBV7-2 to TRBJ1-5, with a possible D match to TRBD1 (6 bases). CDR1 SGHTA and CDR2 FQGNSA come from the germline V gene. V lost 1 base and J lost 4, with 11 bases in between. This CDR3 contains 15 residues.

This chain links TRBV4-1 with TRBJ2-4, with 7 nucleotides matching TRBD2. The junction had 7 bases not matched to a gene; V was cut back by 0 bases and J by 5 bases. Germline lookup yields CDR1 MGHRA and CDR2 YSYEKL. CDR3 length: 16 amino acids. The CDR3 reads CASSQEGREGQNIQYF. CDR3 in DNA: TGCGCCAGCAGCCAAGAAGGGAGGGAGGGTCAAAACATTCAGTACTTC.

The chain uses TRBV5-1 and TRBJ2-1; TRBD2 aligns across 11 bases. V lost 4 bases to trimming and J lost 4 bases; unmatched junction nucleotides: 7. The CDR3 length is 16 residues. Per the germline V gene, CDR1 is SGHRS and CDR2 is YFSETQ. The CDR3 sequence: CASSPTPSGGYNEQFF. The CDR3 DNA is TGCGCCAGCAGCCCAACCCCTAGCGGGGGGTACAATGAGCAGTTCTTC.

The V gene is TRBV5-1, the J gene TRBJ2-7; 8 nucleotides line up with TRBD1. The junction had 5 bases not matched to a gene; V was cut back by 0 bases and J by 0 bases. Germline lookup yields CDR1 SGHRS and CDR2 YFSETQ. CDR3 size: 16 residues. The CDR3 DNA sequence: TGCGCCAGCAGCTTGGGACAGGGGTTCTACTCCTACGAGCAGTACTTC. It encodes CASSLGQGFYSYEQYF.

The genes are TRBV28 and TRBJ1-2; 8 nucleotides align to TRBD1. V gave up 9 bases and J gave up 2 bases; unmatched junction bases: 2. This CDR3 spans 12 amino acids. CDR1 is MDHEN and CDR2 is SYDVKM in the germline V gene. CDR3 region: CASQGANYGYTF. DNA of the CDR3: TGTGCCAGTCAGGGGGCGAACTATGGCTACACCTTC.

J is TRBJ1-4 and V is TRBV20-1; D is uncertain. CDR1 DFQATT and CDR2 SNEGSKA come from the germline V gene (reference sequence). Trimming pared 1 base from V and 5 bases from J, leaving 2 bases between. This CDR3 spans 11 amino acids. The CDR3 DNA reads TGCAGTGCTAGAGCGAATGAAAAACTGTTTTTT. It translates to CSARANEKLFF.

This clone was seen just once. The gene calls are TRBV30 and TRBJ1-1; D is unclear. The CDR3 is 12 residues long. Looked up from germline, CDR1 is GTSNPN and CDR2 is SVGIG (reference sequence). V lost 6 bases and J 1 base, leaving 9 bases between the germline ends. This chain's CDR3 is CACKFPNTEAFF. Written as DNA, the CDR3 is TGTGCCTGTAAATTCCCGAACACTGAAGCTTTCTTT.

J is TRBJ2-1 and V is TRBV11-2; maybe TRBD1 (5 bases). Germline-derived CDR1 and CDR2 are SGHAT and FQNNGV. The CDR3 loop spans 13 amino acids. Trimming removed 1 base from V and 4 bases from J, with 5 bases in between. CDR3: CASSLGQYNEQFF. In DNA form, the CDR3 reads TGTGCCAGCAGCTTAGGACAGTACAATGAGCAGTTCTTC.

A few counts support this clone. The J gene is TRBJ2-1, the V gene TRBV18; 9 positions agree with TRBD2. Germline lookup yields CDR1 KGHSH and CDR2 LQKENI. Losses at the gene ends were 2 bases for V and 7 bases for J; bases not matched to a gene: 15. The CDR3 is made up of 18 amino acids. This chain's CDR3 is CASSPKRMREGPGNEQFF. As DNA, the CDR3 is TGTGCCAGCTCACCAAAGAGGATGCGGGAGGGCCCGGGAAATGAGCAGTTCTTC.

The rearrangement uses TRBV27 and TRBJ2-3; perhaps TRBD1 as D (5 bases). Germline-derived CDR1 and CDR2 are MNHEY and SMNVEV (reference sequence). CDR3 length: 13 residues. Trimming took 3 bases from V and 4 from J, leaving 8 bases between them. The CDR3 DNA reads TGTGCCAGCAGTTTTTGGGGCGCAGATACGCAGTATTTT. Translated, it gives CASSFWGADTQYF.

The genes are TRBV13 and TRBJ2-1; TRBD1 agrees at 8 bases. Germline V gene lookup returns CDR1 PRHDT and CDR2 FYEKMQ (reference sequence). The CDR3 is 12 residues long. The junction had 1 base not matched to a gene; V was cut back by 5 bases and J by 7 bases. The CDR3 bases are TGTGCCAGCAGCAGGACAGGGAATGAGCAGTTCTTC. It is translated as CASSRTGNEQFF.